The rows below give T cell receptor beta chains drawn from one sample of a study of CD8 T cells in Susac syndrome. TCRdb re-derived calls from the immunoSEQ multiplex PCR reads in MiXCR, one entry per CDR3 protein. The table includes tens of thousands of distinct CDR3 sequences, over 90% detected once. The specimen was CD4+ T cells from PBMCs. The origin of the receptors is a human donor with multiple sclerosis. Both conserved end residues are part of each CDR3. D genes are given only for firm matches. Clone size is stated in some rows and not others, as once, few, many or a class when expanded.

clone_size,cdr3_length,j_call,d_call,v_call,cdr3_nt,cdr3_aa
-,16,TRBJ2-3,TRBD2,TRBV4-2,TGTGCCAGCAGCCCTAGCGGGGGGGTATCCACAGATACGCAGTATTTT,CASSPSGGVSTDTQYF
-,15,TRBJ2-5,-,TRBV4-3,TGCGCCAGCAGCCAAGATGTCAGGGACCAAGAGACCCAGTACTTC,CASSQDVRDQETQYF
-,12,TRBJ1-1,-,TRBV20-1,TGCAGTGCTAGAAGGGGGGACACTGAAGCTTTCTTT,CSARRGDTEAFF
-,16,TRBJ2-1,TRBD2,TRBV19,TGTGCCAGTAGTCCCCGACTAGCGGGGGCCGGCAGTGAGCAGTTCTTC,CASSPRLAGAGSEQFF
-,15,TRBJ2-7,TRBD1,TRBV11-3,TGTGCCAGCAGCCGGAGGACAGGGGCGTCCTACGAGCAGTACTTC,CASSRRTGASYEQYF
-,14,TRBJ2-7,-,TRBV11-3,TGTGCCAGCAGCTTAGTGGGCAGCTCCTACGAGCAGTACTTC,CASSLVGSSYEQYF
-,14,TRBJ2-1,TRBD2,TRBV28,TGTGCCAGCACCCGCCGGGAGGGCAACAATGAGCAGTTCTTC,CASTRREGNNEQFF
-,14,TRBJ1-1,TRBD1,TRBV5-1,TGCGCCAGCAGCACCGGGACAGTGAACACTGAAGCTTTCTTT,CASSTGTVNTEAFF
-,14,TRBJ2-3,-,TRBV7-2,TGTGCCAGCAGCTTAATGGCCCGCGGTGATACGCAGTATTTT,CASSLMARGDTQYF
once,14,TRBJ2-5,-,TRBV12-3/TRBV12-4,TGTGCCAGCAGTTTTTTCGGCGTCCAAGAGACCCAGTACTTC,CASSFFGVQETQYF
-,15,TRBJ1-6,-,TRBV7-9,TGTGCCAGCAGCTTAGGACAGAACTATAATTCACCCCTCCACTTT,CASSLGQNYNSPLHF
-,12,TRBJ1-2,-,TRBV29-1,TGCAGCGTGGCGGGCGAGGGTGATGGCTACACCTTC,CSVAGEGDGYTF
-,16,TRBJ1-1,TRBD1,TRBV12-3/TRBV12-4,TGTGCCAGCAGTTCCGACAGGGCCTCCATGAACACTGAAGCTTTCTTT,CASSSDRASMNTEAFF
-,17,TRBJ2-2,TRBD1,TRBV4-3,TGCGCCAGCAGCCAAGATTTGGGACAGGGGATCACCGGGGAGCTGTTTTTT,CASSQDLGQGITGELFF
-,15,TRBJ2-3,TRBD2,TRBV5-4,TGTGCCAGCAGTCTGGGCGGGGGTAGCACAGATACGCAGTATTTT,CASSLGGGSTDTQYF
once,18,TRBJ2-5,-,TRBV11-3,TGTGCCAGCAGCCCCGGTATCCTTGGTAGCGGCCTGGGGGAGACCCAGTACTTC,CASSPGILGSGLGETQYF
-,13,TRBJ1-1,-,TRBV3-1,TGTGCCAGCAGCCACGAGGGGAGGGCTGAAGCTTTCTTT,CASSHEGRAEAFF
-,14,TRBJ2-7,TRBD1,TRBV10-3,TGTGCCATCAGTGGACCGGGACAGGGATCCGAGCAGTACTTC,CAISGPGQGSEQYF
-,17,TRBJ2-7,-,TRBV30,TGTGCCTGGAGTCAACCCCCCCGGCTAGCGATAACCTACGAGCAGTACTTC,CAWSQPPRLAITYEQYF
-,18,TRBJ2-6,-,TRBV7-2,TGTGCCAGCAGCTTAACCCACCGCGGCTTCTCTGGGGCCAACGTCCTGACTTTC,CASSLTHRGFSGANVLTF
-,15,TRBJ2-2,-,TRBV10-2,TGCGCCAGCAGTGAGACAGGACCGAACACCGGGGAGCTGTTTTTT,CASSETGPNTGELFF
-,13,TRBJ1-3,-,TRBV12-3/TRBV12-4,TGTGCCAGCATCGCGGACAGTGGAAACACCATATATTTT,CASIADSGNTIYF
-,12,TRBJ2-1,-,TRBV30,TGTGCCTGGAGTCGAACGGCCCATGGGCAGTTCTTC,CAWSRTAHGQFF
-,12,TRBJ2-4,-,TRBV7-2,TGTGCCAGCAGCTTCCGCCCCGGCATTCAGTACTTC,CASSFRPGIQYF
-,16,TRBJ2-5,TRBD2,TRBV3-1,TGTGCCAGCAGCCCCGGACTAGCGGGGGATTCGGAGACCCAGTACTTC,CASSPGLAGDSETQYF
-,17,TRBJ2-4,TRBD2,TRBV4-2,TGTGCCAGCAGCCTTCATGGCCGAGCGGGGGACAAAAACATTCAGTACTTC,CASSLHGRAGDKNIQYF
-,14,TRBJ2-1,TRBD1,TRBV20-1,TGCAGTGCTCATACAGGGGGACTGGGCAATGAGCAGTTCTTC,CSAHTGGLGNEQFF
-,16,TRBJ2-5,TRBD2,TRBV5-4,TGTGCCAGCAGCTTGGGACTAGCGGGGTTCCAAGAGACCCAGTACTTC,CASSLGLAGFQETQYF
-,14,TRBJ2-3,-,TRBV3-1,TGTGCCAGCAGCTCCGGTCCCAGCACAGATACGCAGTATTTT,CASSSGPSTDTQYF
-,17,TRBJ2-4,-,TRBV20-1,TGCAGTGCTAGGGGACCCGGGGTGGACAGAGCCAAAAACATTCAGTACTTC,CSARGPGVDRAKNIQYF
-,14,TRBJ1-1,-,TRBV6-1,TGTGCCAGCAGTGAAGTGGGGGCCGGATTCGAAGCTTTCTTT,CASSEVGAGFEAFF
once,14,TRBJ2-7,-,TRBV6-2/TRBV6-3,TGTGCCAGCCGGCCCAGGCGGAGCTCCTACGAGCAGTACTTC,CASRPRRSSYEQYF
-,17,TRBJ2-3,TRBD2,TRBV24-1,TGTGCCACCAGTGACCCTACTAGCGGGGCCTACACAGATACGCAGTATTTT,CATSDPTSGAYTDTQYF
-,13,TRBJ2-1,-,TRBV20-1,TGCAGTGGGAGGGACTCCTACTACAATGAGCAGTTCTTC,CSGRDSYYNEQFF
-,17,TRBJ2-5,TRBD2,TRBV11-2,TGTGCCAGCACCCAGGGGAGCGGGGGGGGGTACCAAGAGACCCAGTACTTC,CASTQGSGGGYQETQYF
-,14,TRBJ2-7,TRBD1,TRBV5-6,TGTGCCAGCAGCTTGGATGGGACAGGGGACGAGCAGTACTTC,CASSLDGTGDEQYF
-,15,TRBJ1-2,-,TRBV4-2,TGTGCCAGCAGCCAAGACCCAGGACAGTCCTATGGCTACACCTTC,CASSQDPGQSYGYTF
few,12,TRBJ2-1,-,TRBV12-3/TRBV12-4,TGTGCCAGCAGTTTGGAGAGAAATGAGCAGTTCTTC,CASSLERNEQFF
once,16,TRBJ2-1,TRBD2,TRBV15,TGTGCCACCAGCAGAGAGTATAGCGGGGTTTACAATGAGCAGTTCTTC,CATSREYSGVYNEQFF
-,15,TRBJ2-7,-,TRBV3-1,TGTGCCAGCAGCTTACACGACAGCCCTCCCGCCGAGCAGTACTTC,CASSLHDSPPAEQYF
-,15,TRBJ2-7,TRBD1,TRBV2,TGTGCCAGCAGTGCGACAGGGGGAAACTCCTACGAGCAGTACTTC,CASSATGGNSYEQYF
-,12,TRBJ2-1,-,TRBV29-1,TGCAGCGTTGACGGGGGGCTTAATGAGCAGTTCTTC,CSVDGGLNEQFF
-,15,TRBJ1-5,-,TRBV20-1,TGCAGTGCTAGAGATTCAGGGTATAGCAATCAGCCCCAGCATTTT,CSARDSGYSNQPQHF
-,13,TRBJ2-7,TRBD2,TRBV29-1,TGCAGCGCCAAAGAGACTAGCGGTTACGAGCAGTACTTC,CSAKETSGYEQYF
-,15,TRBJ2-3,TRBD2,TRBV25-1,TGTGCCAGCAGTGCGACTAGCGGGGGAACAGATACGCAGTATTTT,CASSATSGGTDTQYF
once,16,TRBJ2-7,-,TRBV28,TGTGCCAGCAGTGCTGCCGGGTGGGACAAAACCTACGAGCAGTACTTC,CASSAAGWDKTYEQYF
-,13,TRBJ1-1,-,TRBV5-1,TGCGCCAGCAGCTTGGGAAGCAACACTGAAGCTTTCTTT,CASSLGSNTEAFF